The present entry profiles one T cell receptor beta chain with its context. The patients who served as multiple sclerosis controls were treatment-naive and had stable or active relapsing-remitting disease that fulfilled the revised McDonald criteria. A quantity of about 0.5 to 1 ug RNA underwent reverse transcription using random hexamers. The immunoSEQ assay covered 54 Vbeta and 13 Jbeta segments for CDR3. In TCRdb, the immunoSEQ multiplex PCR reads were re-called with MiXCR into one record per CDR3 protein. This sample carries about 200,000 distinct CDR3 sequences, around 95% of them seen once, and the ten largest clones take 0.093%. CDR1 and CDR2 (germline): SGHRS, YFSETQ. There are 15 residues in the CDR3. Trimming removed 0 bases at V and 3 bases at J, with 13 bases between. This sample was taken from a study of CD8 T cells in Susac syndrome.

The TCR comes from a human donor with multiple sclerosis. The sample taken for sequencing was CD4+ T cells from PBMCs. The gene calls are TRBV5-1 and TRBJ2-7; unclear D gene. The CDR3 here is CASSLVASGIYEQYF. CDR3 sequence (DNA): TGCGCCAGCAGCTTGGTAGCCAGTGGAATCTACGAGCAGTACTTC.